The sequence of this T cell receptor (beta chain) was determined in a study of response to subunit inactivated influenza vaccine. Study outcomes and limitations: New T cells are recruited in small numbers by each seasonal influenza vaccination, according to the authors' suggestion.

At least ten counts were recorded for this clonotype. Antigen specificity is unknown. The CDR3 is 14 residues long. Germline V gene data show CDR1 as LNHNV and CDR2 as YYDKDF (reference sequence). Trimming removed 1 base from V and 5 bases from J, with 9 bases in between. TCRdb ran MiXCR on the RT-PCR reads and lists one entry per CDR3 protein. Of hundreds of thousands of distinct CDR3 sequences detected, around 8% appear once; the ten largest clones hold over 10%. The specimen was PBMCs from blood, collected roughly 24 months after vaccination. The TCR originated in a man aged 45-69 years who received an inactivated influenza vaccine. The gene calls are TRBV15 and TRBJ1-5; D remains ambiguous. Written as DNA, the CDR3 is TGTGCCACCAGCAGAGGGGCGGGAGATCAGCCCCAGCATTTT. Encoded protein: CATSRGAGDQPQHF.